This T cell receptor (beta chain) emerged from a study of blood T cell repertoires in COVID-19. Looked up from germline, CDR1 is MNHEY and CDR2 is SVGEGT. This CDR3 is built from 17 residues. Trimming pared 0 bases from V and 3 bases from J, leaving 17 bases between. The assay was immunoSEQ multiplex PCR, and TCRdb's table has in-frame clones only and misses some. The repertoire holds around 260,000 clones, with 75% to 95% as singletons. The TCR sequence derives from a woman under 40 who had recovered from COVID-19. The rearrangement uses TRBV6-2 or TRBV6-3 and TRBJ1-2; D is perhaps TRBD1 (5 bases). Sequencing was performed on PBMCs or T cells enriched from blood (not recorded which). CDR3 sequence reads: CASSYSGLLWGDYGYTF. CDR3 DNA sequence: TGTGCCAGCAGTTACTCGGGGCTCTTATGGGGTGACTATGGCTACACCTTC.